The next 18 T cell receptor beta chains were all read from a single sample in a study of CD8+ T cells in alopecia areata. The treatment: oral pan-JAK inhibitor, 5-10 mg twice daily. Isolated RNA was reverse transcribed into cDNA used as the sequencing template. The assay was immunoSEQ multiplex PCR, and TCRdb's table has in-frame clones only and misses some. The repertoire has about 140,000 clones, more than 85% of them found once; the top ten carry over 10%. The sample consisted of CD8+ T cells sorted from blood, taken at week 4, from a patient treated with tofacitinib. Source of these receptors: a human donor with alopecia areata.

V gene TRBV30 combines with J gene TRBJ2-7; maybe TRBD1 (6 bases). The CDR3 has 14 amino acids. CDR1 is GTSNPN and CDR2 is SVGIG in the germline V gene (reference sequence). V lost 2 bases, J lost 0 bases, and 11 bases lay in between. CDR3 residues: CAWSPRTDSYEQYF. CDR3 coding DNA: TGTGCCTGGAGTCCTCGGACAGACTCCTACGAGCAGTACTTC.

The chain uses TRBV27 and TRBJ2-7; TRBD1 matches at 9 bases. V trimming: 2 bases; J trimming: 3 bases; junction bases outside the gene matches: 5. The CDR3 consists of 15 residues. Germline assignment: CDR1 MNHEY and CDR2 SMNVEV (reference sequence). The CDR3 coding sequence is TGTGCCAGCAGTTTAACCGGGACAGGGTTCTACGAGCAGTACTTC. Residues: CASSLTGTGFYEQYF.

V gene TRBV9 combines with J gene TRBJ2-2; no clear D gene. The ends were cut back, 2 bases at V and 6 bases at J, with 8 bases in the middle. In germline, CDR1 is SGDLS, CDR2 YYNGEE. This CDR3 region has 13 residues. The DNA of the CDR3 is TGTGCCAGCAGCGTCCCAGGTGCCGGGGAGCTGTTTTTT. Its protein is CASSVPGAGELFF.

V usage is TRBV7-9 and J usage is TRBJ2-1; 12 nucleotides line up with TRBD2. This CDR3 contains 15 residues. Trimming at V came to 5 bases and at J to 7 bases, leaving 6 bases not matched to a gene. Germline assignment: CDR1 SEHNR and CDR2 FQNEAQ (reference sequence). CDR3: CASSPTSGSKNEQFF. The CDR3 bases are TGTGCCAGCAGCCCGACTAGCGGGAGTAAGAATGAGCAGTTCTTC.

The gene calls are TRBV27 and TRBJ2-6, with D unclear. The ends were cut back, 2 bases at V and 2 bases at J, with 10 bases in the middle. The CDR3 has 16 residues. Germline V gives CDR1 MNHEY, CDR2 SMNVEV (reference sequence). CDR3 sequence (DNA): TGTGCCAGCAGTTTAGGAAGGACCCCTGGGGCCAACGTCCTGACTTTC. Encoded protein: CASSLGRTPGANVLTF.

The genes are TRBV27 and TRBJ2-5; no definite D call. CDR1 MNHEY and CDR2 SMNVEV come from the germline V gene (reference sequence). Trimming left V 2 bases short and J 2 bases short, with 12 bases between. The CDR3 has 15 amino acids. CDR3 sequence reads: CASSLGPARQETQYF. The CDR3 DNA reads TGTGCCAGCAGTTTAGGTCCAGCGAGGCAAGAGACCCAGTACTTC.

The chain is built from TRBV28 and TRBJ2-1; D not resolved. CDR3 length equals 11 residues. Trimming shortened V by 3 bases and J by 15 bases, and 12 bases separated the two germline ends. Per germline, CDR1 MDHEN and CDR2 SYDVKM. The CDR3 spells CASSFGPFGFF. The CDR3 DNA sequence: TGTGCCAGCAGTTTCGGGCCCTTTGGGTTCTTC.

The V call is TRBV4-1, the J call TRBJ2-7; 8 bases line up with TRBD2. V lost 5 bases, J lost 2 bases, and 11 bases stayed unmatched. Germline CDR1 and CDR2: MGHRA and YSYEKL. The CDR3 sequence is 16 residues long. The CDR3 sequence is CASSVKETSGAYEQYF. CDR3 nucleotides: TGCGCCAGCAGCGTGAAGGAAACTAGCGGAGCCTACGAGCAGTACTTC.

The chain has TRBV7-9 and TRBJ2-3; 10 bases align to TRBD2. The ends lost 3 bases at V and 7 bases at J; junction bases unmatched: 7. CDR1 SEHNR and CDR2 FQNEAQ come from the germline V gene (reference sequence). CDR3 length equals 15 residues. The CDR3 DNA reads as TGTGCCAGCAGCTTTATTCTAGCGGGAGAGAATACGCAGTATTTT. Translating gives CASSFILAGENTQYF.

V usage is TRBV7-9 and J usage is TRBJ2-1; D possibly corresponds to TRBD2 (5 bases). Deletions cut 5 bases from V and 3 bases from J, with 11 bases between. CDR1 SEHNR and CDR2 FQNEAQ come from the germline V gene (reference sequence). The CDR3 spans 14 residues. This CDR3 is CASSTWTGYNEQFF. CDR3 coding DNA: TGTGCCAGCAGCACCTGGACTGGCTACAATGAGCAGTTCTTC.

In this sample, this clone turned up once. The chain has TRBV29-1 and TRBJ2-6, with TRBD1 matching 9 bases. Per germline, CDR1 SQVTM and CDR2 ANQGSEA. The V gene end was trimmed by 0 bases and the J gene end by 3 bases; junction bases not matched to a gene: 6. The CDR3 contains 17 residues. Written as DNA, the CDR3 is TGCAGCGTTGAAGAATGGGGACAGGGCGATGGGGCCAACGTCCTGACTTTC. It codes for CSVEEWGQGDGANVLTF.

This chain uses TRBV4-1 with TRBJ2-7; D gene unclear. The CDR3 sequence is 15 residues long. Germline loops: CDR1 MGHRA, CDR2 YSYEKL. Trimming pared 1 base from V and 2 bases from J, leaving 12 bases between. CDR3 bases: TGCGCCAGCAGCCAAGTCGAGGACGGTACCTACGAGCAGTACTTC. This encodes CASSQVEDGTYEQYF.

This chain uses TRBV11-2 with TRBJ2-7, with D possibly being TRBD2 (6 bases). Per the germline V gene, CDR1 is SGHAT and CDR2 is FQNNGV. The CDR3 extends over 15 amino acids. Trimming removed 4 bases from V and 6 bases from J, with 19 bases in between. CDR3 sequence: CASSSELAESGEQYF. The CDR3 nucleotides are TGTGCCAGCAGCTCCGAACTAGCTGAGTCCGGCGAGCAGTACTTC.

This clone has just a few counts. The CDR3 DNA sequence: TGTGCCAGCAGAGATAGCGGGGGGCTCTACAATGAGCAGTTCTTC. This translates into CASRDSGGLYNEQFF. The chain has TRBV11-2 and TRBJ2-1; 10 bases are a match to TRBD2. This CDR3 has 15 amino acids. The germline gives CDR1 SGHAT, CDR2 FQNNGV. V was pared by 6 bases and J by 3 bases, with 5 bases of the junction left unmatched. The variable domain in full, with the rest retrieved from reference TRBV11-2 and TRBJ2-1, is EAGVAQSPRYKIIEKRQSVAFWCNPISGHATLYWYQQILGQGPKLLIQFQNNGVVDDSQLPKDRFSAERLKGVDSTLKIQPAKLEDSAVYLCASRDSGGLYNEQFFGPGTRLTVL.

The chain combines TRBV14 with TRBJ1-6; 8 bases match TRBD1. This CDR3 comprises 17 residues. The V gene end was trimmed by 5 bases and the J gene end by 9 bases; junction bases not matched to a gene: 15. CDR1 is SGHDN and CDR2 is FVKESK in the germline V gene. The CDR3 reads CASSSYLRTGSISPLHF. In nucleotides, the CDR3 is TGTGCCAGCAGCTCATACCTCCGGACAGGGTCAATTTCACCCCTCCACTTT.

The chain couples TRBV6-5 to TRBJ2-7, with D tentatively TRBD2 (6 bases). The germline V gene has CDR1 MNHEY and CDR2 SVGAGI. The V end lost 7 bases, the J end lost 6 bases, and 16 bases lay between the germline ends. The CDR3 has 13 residues. As DNA, the CDR3 is TGTGCCAGCATCAAGATGGGGGGAGTCGAGCAGTACTTC. Its translation is CASIKMGGVEQYF.

V and J are TRBV4-1 and TRBJ2-7; 8 positions agree with TRBD2. Trimming took 4 bases from V and 7 from J; bases not matched to a gene: 6. The CDR3 spans 13 residues. Germline lookup yields CDR1 MGHRA and CDR2 YSYEKL. CDR3 sequence: CASSPIAGKEQYF. The CDR3 DNA reads TGCGCCAGCAGCCCGATAGCGGGAAAAGAGCAGTACTTC.

V is TRBV29-1 and J is TRBJ2-7, with 9 bases that match TRBD1. The ends lost 1 base at V and 7 bases at J; junction bases unmatched: 11. This CDR3 is 15 amino acids long. Germline CDR1 SQVTM, CDR2 ANQGSEA. CDR3 protein: CSVEGVRDRDREQYF. DNA of the CDR3: TGCAGCGTTGAAGGTGTCCGGGACAGGGACCGTGAGCAGTACTTC.